This T cell receptor beta chain was retrieved from a study of human T cells and chemical hapten exposure. This clonotype showed up many times. The antigen is undetermined. Germline V CDR1 and CDR2: LGHDT, YNNKEL (reference sequence). Trimming shortened V by 1 base and J by 6 bases, and 12 bases separated the two germline ends. The CDR3 sequence is 15 residues long. General study findings and limits: There were significantly more large CDR3 similarity clusters among expanded TCRs than among controls.

The time point is: pre-sensitization, week 0. Treatment given: therapeutic diphenylcyclopropenone sensitization with weekly scalp DPC. TCRdb recomputed calls from the RACE reads with MiXCR, one row per CDR3 protein. The sample has some 330,000 distinct CDR3 sequences; around 5% are singletons. This TCR derives from a woman younger than 35 with alopecia areata. Some clones in this sample may be carry-over from other donors' samples. Sequencing used whole blood, obtained in connection with sensitization to the hapten diphenylcyclopropenone (DPC). This rearrangement joins TRBV3-1 to TRBJ1-4; D call uncertain. CDR3 DNA sequence: TGTGCCAGCAGCCAAGGTGGCCGTGGGTATGAAAAACTGTTTTTT. Protein: CASSQGGRGYEKLFF.